The 30 T cell receptor beta chains listed next were all sequenced from one sample in a study of cytomegalovirus exposure and HLA in healthy donors. Amplification used 60 Vbeta primers and 13 Jbeta primers. Sequenced by immunoSEQ multiplex PCR; TCRdb stores in-frame clones only, minus some. The table records a few hundred thousand clones, around three quarters of them present only once. Material: PBMCs. All receptors derive from a middle-aged man in good health and CMV-seronegative.

The J gene is TRBJ1-2, the V gene TRBV10-2; 8 nucleotides agree with TRBD1. Germline V gene sequence: CDR1 WSHSY, CDR2 SAAADI. The CDR3 runs 13 residues. V gave up 5 bases and J gave up 4 bases; unmatched junction bases: 3. In nucleotides, the CDR3 is TGCGCCAGCAGTAGACAGGGGACCTATGGCTACACCTTC. This translates into CASSRQGTYGYTF.

The rearrangement uses TRBV4-1 and TRBJ1-5; the match to TRBD1 covers 7 bases. Trimming removed 3 bases from V and 3 bases from J; junction bases left unmatched: 5. This CDR3 has 15 amino acids. CDR1 is MGHRA, CDR2 YSYEKL, per germline. CDR3 in amino acids: CASSHQTGNNQPQHF. CDR3 DNA: TGCGCCAGCAGCCACCAGACAGGGAACAATCAGCCCCAGCATTTT.

This clone has only a few counts. The chain couples TRBV5-4 to TRBJ1-1; tentative D call: TRBD1 (6 bases). This CDR3 has 13 residues. Germline CDR1 SGHNT, CDR2 YYREEE (reference sequence). Deletions cut 0 bases from V and 8 bases from J, with 11 bases between. CDR3: CASSLGQAAEAFF. DNA of the CDR3: TGTGCCAGCAGCTTGGGACAGGCCGCAGAAGCTTTCTTT.

This clone has only a few counts. The chain couples TRBV14 to TRBJ2-7, with D unclear. The ends were cut back, 4 bases at V and 3 bases at J, with 13 bases in the middle. The CDR3 extends over 14 amino acids. Per the germline V gene, CDR1 is SGHDN and CDR2 is FVKESK. CDR3 amino acids: CASSRGIKVYEQYF. CDR3 DNA: TGTGCCAGCAGCCGCGGAATCAAGGTCTACGAGCAGTACTTC. The full variable domain, its missing parts supplied by reference TRBV14 and TRBJ2-7, is EAGVTQFPSHSVIEKGQTVTLRCDPISGHDNLYWYRRVMGKEIKFLLHFVKESKQDESGMPNNRFLAERTGGTYSTLKVQPAELEDSGVYFCASSRGIKVYEQYFGPGTRLTVT.

This chain uses TRBV28 with TRBJ2-5; 11 bases are shared with TRBD1. The CDR3 totals 15 residues. With V trimmed by 7 bases and J by 3 bases, 7 bases remained unmatched. The germline gives CDR1 MDHEN, CDR2 SYDVKM. CDR3 bases: TGTGCCAGCACCAAGCCGGGACAGGGGGAAGAGACCCAGTACTTC. Translating it yields CASTKPGQGEETQYF.

The chain combines TRBV30 with TRBJ1-2; D unresolved. Per the germline V gene, CDR1 is GTSNPN and CDR2 is SVGIG (reference sequence). This CDR3 comprises 13 residues. V was clipped by 3 bases and J by 2 bases, with 10 bases between them. This chain's CDR3 is CAWRETVNYGYTF. The CDR3 DNA is TGTGCCTGGAGGGAGACGGTAAACTATGGCTACACCTTC.

The table lists this clone with a few counts. J is TRBJ2-5 and V is TRBV7-7; tentative D call: TRBD2 (5 bases). Germline CDR1 and CDR2: SSHAT and FNYEAQ (reference sequence). CDR3 length: 13 residues. Trimming took 4 bases from V and 5 from J, leaving 11 bases between them. The CDR3 loop is CASSSGPGETQYF. The CDR3 DNA is TGTGCCAGCAGCTCCGGACCGGGGGAGACCCAGTACTTC.

The genes are TRBV27 and TRBJ2-5, with D possibly being TRBD2 (5 bases). Trimming left V 0 bases short and J 3 bases short, with 14 bases between. The CDR3 length is 16 residues. The germline V gene has CDR1 MNHEY and CDR2 SMNVEV (reference sequence). The CDR3 is CASSLSIGLLKETQYF. The CDR3 DNA follows: TGTGCCAGCAGTTTATCGATCGGACTCCTGAAAGAGACCCAGTACTTC.

The chain is built from TRBV10-3 and TRBJ2-5, with D perhaps matching TRBD1 (6 bases). Germline V gene sequence: CDR1 ENHRY, CDR2 SYGVKD. This CDR3 comprises 14 residues. Trimming pared 10 bases from V and 11 bases from J, leaving 26 bases between. Written as DNA, the CDR3 is TGTGCCACTTCTAGTGGGGGCTCGGCGAGGGAGCAGTACTTC. It codes for CATSSGGSAREQYF.

This clone was counted only a few times. The rearrangement joins TRBV27 to TRBJ2-1; TRBD2 might be the D (6 bases). V lost 3 bases and J 7 bases, leaving 10 bases between the germline ends. The CDR3 contains 13 residues. Germline V gene lookup returns CDR1 MNHEY and CDR2 SMNVEV (reference sequence). Written as DNA, the CDR3 is TGTGCCAGCAGTTTGGGAGGATGGAATGAGCAGTTCTTC. Translated: CASSLGGWNEQFF.

In its sample, this clone was seen a few times. This chain joins TRBV15 and TRBJ2-1, with D perhaps TRBD1 (5 bases). The V end was cut by 0 bases, the J end by 9 bases, with 9 bases between. The CDR3 totals 13 residues. Germline-derived CDR1 and CDR2 are LNHNV and YYDKDF (reference sequence). CDR3 bases: TGTGCCACCAGCAGAGAGACCCAGGGTGAGCAGTTCTTC. Translated, it gives CATSRETQGEQFF.

The chain links TRBV2 to TRBJ1-5, with D maybe TRBD1 (6 bases). Per the germline V gene, CDR1 is SNHLY and CDR2 is FYNNEI. The CDR3 consists of 13 residues. V lost 6 bases and J 4 bases, leaving 10 bases between the germline ends. CDR3 sequence: CASRPTGNQPQHF. For the CDR3, the DNA is TGTGCCAGCAGGCCTACAGGGAATCAGCCCCAGCATTTT.

The CDR3 loop is CASIPGERANTGELFF. The CDR3 DNA sequence: TGTGCCAGCATCCCCGGAGAGCGGGCGAACACCGGGGAGCTGTTTTTT. The chain employs TRBV7-2 and TRBJ2-2, with TRBD2 as a possible D gene (6 bases). Germline V gene lookup returns CDR1 SGHTA and CDR2 FQGNSA. Trimming removed 7 bases at V and 0 bases at J, with 15 bases between. The CDR3 contains 16 residues.

The chain employs TRBV5-1 and TRBJ2-5; TRBD2 aligns across 13 bases. Near its end, the DNA agrees better with TRBJ2-7, so the J call may be wrong. This CDR3 has 17 amino acids. Germline values: CDR1 SGHRS, CDR2 YFSETQ. CDR3 in amino acids: CASRGLAGINSSYEQYF. The CDR3 bases are TGCGCCAGCAGGGGACTAGCGGGAATAAATAGCTCCTACGAGCAGTACTTC.

The chain couples TRBV28 to TRBJ2-3; D is possibly TRBD1 (7 bases). The V and J ends lost 5 bases and 4 bases respectively, with 16 bases between them. Germline loops: CDR1 MDHEN, CDR2 SYDVKM. This CDR3 has 15 residues. The CDR3 protein is CASSPQDREADTQYF. CDR3 nucleotide sequence: TGTGCCAGCAGTCCGCAAGACAGGGAGGCAGATACGCAGTATTTT. The full variable domain, with the rest looked up from reference TRBV28 and TRBJ2-3, is DVKVTQSSRYLVKRTGEKVFLECVQDMDHENMFWYRQDPGLGLRLIYFSYDVKMKEKGDIPEGYSVSREKKERFSLILESASTNQTSMYLCASSPQDREADTQYFGPGTRLTVL.

V and J are TRBV11-3 and TRBJ2-7; no firm D call. V dropped 2 bases and J dropped 1 base, with 6 bases sitting between them. CDR3 length equals 13 residues. In germline, CDR1 is SGHNT, CDR2 YENEEA. CDR3 residues: CASSLTESYEQYF. The CDR3 bases are TGTGCCAGCAGCTTAACAGAGTCCTACGAGCAGTACTTC.

The chain has TRBV7-8 and TRBJ2-7; 11 bases are a match to TRBD1. CDR1 is SGHVS and CDR2 is FQNEAQ in the germline V gene. The junction had 12 bases not matched to a gene; V was cut back by 1 base and J by 4 bases. The CDR3 length is 18 residues. CDR3 protein: CASSLGRTGGFFEYEQYF. Written as DNA, the CDR3 is TGTGCCAGCAGCTTAGGGCGGACAGGGGGCTTTTTCGAATACGAGCAGTACTTC.

V and J are TRBV28 and TRBJ2-7; 9 bases map to TRBD2. The trim removed 11 bases at V and 2 bases at J, leaving 16 bases unmatched. Germline assignment: CDR1 MDHEN and CDR2 SYDVKM. This CDR3 comprises 16 residues. The CDR3 spells CASSALASGDPYEQYF. As DNA, the CDR3 is TGTGCCTCCTCAGCCCTGGCTAGCGGGGACCCCTACGAGCAGTACTTC.

V gene TRBV5-1 combines with J gene TRBJ2-1; TRBD1 aligns across 8 bases. The length of the CDR3 is 15 residues. In germline, CDR1 is SGHRS, CDR2 YFSETQ. Trimming cost V 4 bases and J 2 bases; bases outside gene matches: 5. Here the CDR3 reads CASSRGQGTYNEQFF. As DNA, the CDR3 is TGCGCCAGCAGCCGCGGACAGGGCACCTACAATGAGCAGTTCTTC.

This clone came up a few times. This sequence joins TRBV19 and TRBJ1-2, with a tentative D call TRBD1 (5 bases). The CDR3 runs 13 residues. Trimming shortened V by 2 bases and J by 6 bases, and 10 bases separated the two germline ends. The germline V gene encodes CDR1 LNHDA and CDR2 SQIVND (reference sequence). CDR3 sequence (DNA): TGTGCCAGTAGTATAAACAGGTGGGATGGCTACACCTTC. Translating gives CASSINRWDGYTF.

CDR3 in DNA: TGTGCCAGCTCTCCCGGGAGGGGGGCCACGCAGTATTTT. Translating it yields CASSPGRGATQYF. The chain joins TRBV18 to TRBJ2-3, with 8 bases matching TRBD2. The CDR3 is 13 amino acids. CDR1 and CDR2 (germline): KGHSH, LQKENI. V trimming: 6 bases; J trimming: 9 bases; junction bases outside the gene matches: 8.

The CDR3 here is CASSIHPWDRGLMNTEAFF. The CDR3, as DNA: TGTGCCAGTAGTATTCACCCTTGGGACAGGGGGCTCATGAACACTGAAGCTTTCTTT. The rearrangement joins TRBV19 to TRBJ1-1; TRBD1 aligns across 12 bases. V lost 3 bases and J lost 0; bases outside the gene matches: 11. The length of the CDR3 is 19 residues. The germline V gene has CDR1 LNHDA and CDR2 SQIVND (reference sequence).

On this clone itself: Compared with germline, one end of the junction differs, possibly owing to a read error. This same CDR3 is encoded by further DNA sequences in the sample. This chain connects TRBV29-1 to TRBJ2-7, with TRBD1 matching 8 bases. Germline-derived CDR1 and CDR2 are SQVTM and ANQGSEA. This CDR3 comprises 14 residues. CDR3 sequence reads: CSVRRQGRRNEQYF. The CDR3 nucleotides read TGCAGCGTCCGTCGACAGGGGAGAAGAAACGAGCAATACTTC.

CDR3 bases: TGTGCCAGCAGTGAAGGGAACAGGGGAAATGAGCAGTTCTTC. Translated: CASSEGNRGNEQFF. The chain couples TRBV6-1 to TRBJ2-1, with TRBD1 matching 7 bases. This CDR3 is built from 14 residues. Germline V gene data show CDR1 as MNHNS and CDR2 as SASEGT. V lost 1 base to trimming and J lost 7 bases; unmatched junction nucleotides: 4.

This clone appeared a few times. This chain joins TRBV6-1 and TRBJ1-4; D ambiguous. This CDR3 contains 13 residues. Looked up from germline, CDR1 is MNHNS and CDR2 is SASEGT. V was pared by 6 bases and J by 1 base, with 6 bases between. CDR3 protein: CASRQITNEKLFF. CDR3 sequence (DNA): TGTGCCAGCAGGCAGATAACTAATGAAAAACTGTTTTTT.

The chain joins TRBV18 to TRBJ2-1, with no clear D. Germline V gene sequence: CDR1 KGHSH, CDR2 LQKENI. The CDR3 spans 12 residues. Trimming took off 2 bases at V and 7 bases at J, with 6 bases between the two ends. The CDR3 DNA reads as TGTGCCAGCTCACCAGAGGAGAATGAGCAGTTCTTC. The encoded protein is CASSPEENEQFF.

This sequence joins TRBV19 and TRBJ2-7; TRBD2 might be the D (5 bases). The CDR3 runs to 12 residues. Trimming pared 5 bases from V and 3 bases from J, leaving 8 bases between. CDR1 and CDR2 (germline): LNHDA, SQIVND (reference sequence). The CDR3 is CASSVRGYEQYF. CDR3 sequence (DNA): TGTGCCAGTAGTGTCCGGGGCTACGAGCAGTACTTC.

This clone appeared a few times. The rearrangement links TRBV30 to TRBJ2-3; 11 bases fit TRBD2. V gave up 0 bases and J gave up 6 bases; unmatched junction bases: 5. Germline V lookup: CDR1 GTSNPN, CDR2 SVGIG (reference sequence). CDR3 length equals 15 residues. The CDR3 loop is CAWSVMVAGGDTQYF. The CDR3 DNA reads as TGTGCCTGGAGTGTAATGGTAGCGGGAGGGGATACGCAGTATTTT.

The chain is built from TRBV27 and TRBJ1-5; 7 bases are a match to TRBD1. Germline CDR1 MNHEY, CDR2 SMNVEV (reference sequence). V trimming: 6 bases; J trimming: 3 bases; junction bases outside the gene matches: 8. The CDR3 is made up of 15 amino acids. CDR3 coding DNA: TGTGCCAGCAGCGGTGGGACAGTCCTCAATCAGCCCCAGCATTTT. It codes for CASSGGTVLNQPQHF.

J is TRBJ1-4 and V is TRBV28; D uncertain. The CDR3 is made up of 14 amino acids. Germline values: CDR1 MDHEN, CDR2 SYDVKM. Trimming took off 3 bases at V and 7 bases at J, with 12 bases between the two ends. The CDR3 nucleotides read TGTGCCAGCAGTTTGCAACTGGAGACTGAAAAACTGTTTTTT. This encodes CASSLQLETEKLFF.